Listed below are T cell receptor beta chains from one sample, sequenced in a study of blood T cell repertoires in COVID-19. TCRdb's table, derived via immunoSEQ multiplex PCR, lists solely in-frame clones and lacks some. Among about 120,000 clones, more than 80% were seen once, and the ten largest hold under 35%. Sequencing was carried out using peripheral blood. These receptors all come from a man in his 70s with active or convalescent COVID-19. Both conserved end residues are trimmed from each CDR3.

TRBV6-5 ASSSGQGGAYEQY
TRBV28 ASSFGPGGFEQF
TRBV18 ASSRTGANDGYT
TRBV29-1 SVQGLAGRNTGELF
TRBV3-1/TRBV3-2 ASSRPGLALNEQF
TRBV5-4 ASSLVPGQGKDLNSPLH
TRBV5-4 ASSLGQGSSGANVLT
TRBV19 ASSRAGVSPLH
TRBV29-1 SVGLAVSNEQF
TRBV5-1 ASSSSGEGLGEKLF
TRBV5-4 ASSLVGVGGYT
TRBV2 ASSGSRNEKLF
TRBV5-1 ASSLQAGGVEVQY
TRBV7-9 ASSLWQGGRMNTEAF
TRBV11-2 ASSITSGRAGEQF
TRBV5-1 ASSLDGTVIYEQY
TRBV14 ASSQSGEKLF
TRBV2 ASSERTSGSGVSQNIQY
TRBV18 ASSPRPGAARGYYEQY
TRBV29-1 SSTQGDYGYT
TRBV21-1 ASRRTSGRDEQF
TRBV11-2 ASSLLRAGAYGYT
TRBV6-5 ASSWDREGGQPQH
TRBV2 ASSEGRDQETQY
TRBV29-1 SAGGAGADTQY
TRBV10-2 ASSYGQQDQPQH
TRBV5-4 ASSKSGGPGETQY
TRBV9 ASRRGEVGSPLH
TRBV29-1 SVRAWRSSTDTQY
TRBV5-1 ASSLFAGDHREQY
TRBV20-1 SASSGEYNEQF
TRBV11-1 ASSSDRVEQF
TRBV27 ASSPQGVQQYNEQF
TRBV6-5 ASRSSYRTGQPQH
TRBV2 ASGSGMFQPQH
TRBV29-1 SVVEGSYGYT
TRBV6-1 ASRQGASYYGYT
TRBV7-8 ASSIGQGAYGYT
TRBV28 ASRPAGGRLQETQY
TRBV3-1/TRBV3-2 ASSHLAGGPEQY
TRBV1 TSSQGFEEKLF
TRBV3-1/TRBV3-2 ASSQGGTGLANEQF
TRBV19 ASSIGGGAREKLF
TRBV12-5 ASGGAVYNEQF
TRBV28 ASSLRQGAFHNEQF
TRBV27 ASSLLSGIGELF
TRBV24-1 ATSDRRELYGYT
TRBV11-1 ASSSGLADEQY
TRBV28 ASSSRAGGPGNEQF
TRBV5-1 ASSGQGQETQY